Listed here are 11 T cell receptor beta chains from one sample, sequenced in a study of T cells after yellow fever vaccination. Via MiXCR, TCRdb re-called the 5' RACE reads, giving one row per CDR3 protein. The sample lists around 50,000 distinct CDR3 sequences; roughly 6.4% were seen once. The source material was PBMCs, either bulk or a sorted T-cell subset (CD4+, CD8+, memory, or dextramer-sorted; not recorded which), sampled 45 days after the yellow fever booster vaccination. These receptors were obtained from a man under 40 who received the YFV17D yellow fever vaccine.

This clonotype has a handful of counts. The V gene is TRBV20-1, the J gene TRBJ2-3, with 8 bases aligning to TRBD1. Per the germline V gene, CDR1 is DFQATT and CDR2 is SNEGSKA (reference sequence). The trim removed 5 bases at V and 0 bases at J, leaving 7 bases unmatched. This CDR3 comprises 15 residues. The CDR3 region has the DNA TGCAGTGCTTGGCGTTACAGGGGGAGCACAGATACGCAGTATTTT. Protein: CSAWRYRGSTDTQYF.

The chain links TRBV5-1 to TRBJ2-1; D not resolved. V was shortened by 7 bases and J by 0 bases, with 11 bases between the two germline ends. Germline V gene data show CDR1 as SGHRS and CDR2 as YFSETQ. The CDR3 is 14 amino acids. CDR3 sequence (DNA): TGCGCCAGCGCCCCAGCGAACTCCTACAATGAGCAGTTCTTC. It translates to CASAPANSYNEQFF. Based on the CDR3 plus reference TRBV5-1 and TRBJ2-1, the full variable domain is KAGVTQTPRYLIKTRGQQVTLSCSPISGHRSVSWYQQTPGQGLQFLFEYFSETQRNKGNFPGRFSGRQFSNSRSEMNVSTLELGDSALYLCASAPANSYNEQFFGPGTRLTVL.

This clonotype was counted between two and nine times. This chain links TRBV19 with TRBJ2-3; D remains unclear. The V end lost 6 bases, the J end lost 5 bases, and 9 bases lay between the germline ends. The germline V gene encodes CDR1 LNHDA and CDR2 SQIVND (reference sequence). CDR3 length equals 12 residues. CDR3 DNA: TGTGCCAGTAGGGACCGTGGAGATACGCAGTATTTT. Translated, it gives CASRDRGDTQYF.

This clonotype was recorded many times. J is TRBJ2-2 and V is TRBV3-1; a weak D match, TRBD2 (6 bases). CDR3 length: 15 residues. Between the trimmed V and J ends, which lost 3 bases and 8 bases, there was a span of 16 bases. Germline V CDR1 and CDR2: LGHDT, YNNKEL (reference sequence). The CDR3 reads CASSHGPGSGGELFF. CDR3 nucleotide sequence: TGTGCCAGCAGCCATGGTCCCGGGAGTGGTGGGGAGCTGTTTTTT. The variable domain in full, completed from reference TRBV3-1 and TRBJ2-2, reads DTAVSQTPKYLVTQMGNDKSIKCEQNLGHDTMYWYKQDSKKFLKIMFSYNNKELIINETVPNRFSPKSPDKAHLNLHINSLELGDSAVYFCASSHGPGSGGELFFGEGSRLTVL.

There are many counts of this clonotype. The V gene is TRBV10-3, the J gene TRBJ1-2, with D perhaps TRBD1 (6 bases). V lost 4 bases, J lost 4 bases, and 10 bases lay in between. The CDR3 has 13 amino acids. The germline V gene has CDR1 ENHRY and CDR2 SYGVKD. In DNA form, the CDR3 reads TGTGCCATCAGTGTGATGGACAGCTATGGCTACACCTTC. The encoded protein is CAISVMDSYGYTF.

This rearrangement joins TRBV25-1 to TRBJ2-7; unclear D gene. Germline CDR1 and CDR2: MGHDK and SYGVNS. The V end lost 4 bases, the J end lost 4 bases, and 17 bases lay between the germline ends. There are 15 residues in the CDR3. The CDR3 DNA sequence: TGTGCCAGCAGTGGTTGGCCCCGTGACGGGTACGAGCAGTACTTC. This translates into CASSGWPRDGYEQYF.

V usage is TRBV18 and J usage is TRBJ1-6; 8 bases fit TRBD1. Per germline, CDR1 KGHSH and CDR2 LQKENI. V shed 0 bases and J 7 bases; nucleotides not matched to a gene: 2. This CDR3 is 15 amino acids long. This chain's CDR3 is CASSPPGQVNSPLHF. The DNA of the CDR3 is TGTGCCAGCTCACCACCGGGACAGGTGAATTCACCCCTCCACTTT.

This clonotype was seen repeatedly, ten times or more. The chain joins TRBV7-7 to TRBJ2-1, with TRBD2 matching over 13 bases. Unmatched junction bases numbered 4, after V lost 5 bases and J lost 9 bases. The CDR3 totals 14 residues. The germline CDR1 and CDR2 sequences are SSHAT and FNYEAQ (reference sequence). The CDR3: CASSTGTSGAEQFF. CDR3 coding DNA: TGTGCCAGCAGCACCGGGACTAGCGGGGCTGAGCAGTTCTTC.

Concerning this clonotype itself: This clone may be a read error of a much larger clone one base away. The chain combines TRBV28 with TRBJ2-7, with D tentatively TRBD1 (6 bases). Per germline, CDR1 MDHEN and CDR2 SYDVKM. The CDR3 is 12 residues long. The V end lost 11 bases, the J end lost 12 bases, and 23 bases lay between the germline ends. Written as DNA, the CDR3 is TGTGCCGGCAACCCGGCAGGGGCCGTCTCGTACTTC. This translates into CAGNPAGAVSYF.

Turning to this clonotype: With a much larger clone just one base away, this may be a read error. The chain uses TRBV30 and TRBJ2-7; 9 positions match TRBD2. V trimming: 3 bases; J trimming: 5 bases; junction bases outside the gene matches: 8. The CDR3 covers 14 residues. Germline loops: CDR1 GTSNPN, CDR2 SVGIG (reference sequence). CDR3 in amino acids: CAWRHVAGVHEQYF. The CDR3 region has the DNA TGTGCCTGGAGGCACGTAGCGGGAGTTCACGAGCAGTACTTC. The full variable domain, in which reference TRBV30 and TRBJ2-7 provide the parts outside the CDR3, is SQTIHQWPATLVQPVGSPLSLECTVEGTSNPNLYWYRQAAGRGLQLLFYSVGIGQISSEVPQNLSASRPQDRQFILSSKKLLLSDSGFYLCAWRHVAGVHEQYFGPGTRLTVT.

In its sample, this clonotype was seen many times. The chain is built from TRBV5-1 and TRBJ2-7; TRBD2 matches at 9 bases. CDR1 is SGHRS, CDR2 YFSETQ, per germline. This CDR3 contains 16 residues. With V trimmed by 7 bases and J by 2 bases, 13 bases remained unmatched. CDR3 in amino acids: CASSLNLAGKAYEQYF. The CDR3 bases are TGCGCCAGCTCCCTAAATCTAGCGGGAAAAGCCTACGAGCAGTACTTC.